The 22 T cell receptor beta chains listed next were all sequenced from one sample in a study of blood T cells in healthy people across ages. Then a second PCR, running roughly 7 to 11 cycles, was carried out with a sample-barcoded 5' primer and a J-beta primer mix. TCRdb re-called the 5' RACE reads through MiXCR, storing one row per CDR3 protein. The table includes roughly 700,000 distinct CDR3 sequences, approximately 50% detected once. The sequenced sample was blood. Every receptor here comes from a woman aged 55-69 years in good health.

This clonotype was recorded a few times. The chain carries TRBV5-1 and TRBJ1-1; 8 nucleotides line up with TRBD1. Unmatched junction bases numbered 3, after V lost 4 bases and J lost 7 bases. Germline CDR1 is SGHRS and CDR2 is YFSETQ. The CDR3 extends over 12 amino acids. The DNA of the CDR3 is TGCGCCAGCAGCGTCGGACAGGGTGAAGCTTTCTTT. Its protein is CASSVGQGEAFF.

The chain has TRBV6-5 and TRBJ1-2; maybe TRBD1 (5 bases). The CDR3 sequence is 13 residues long. The V end was cut by 5 bases, the J end by 8 bases, with 15 bases between. CDR1 and CDR2 from the germline V gene are MNHEY and SVGAGI. The CDR3 region is CASSPGGSEGYTF. The CDR3 DNA is TGTGCCAGCAGTCCCGGGGGATCGGAAGGCTACACCTTC.

Only one count was recorded for this clonotype. The chain carries TRBV7-9 and TRBJ2-7, with 7 bases aligning to TRBD1. The J call may be wrong; the DNA end is better matched by TRBJ2-5. CDR1 is SEHNR and CDR2 is FQNEAQ in the germline V gene (reference sequence). This CDR3 contains 15 residues. CDR3 loop: CASTKQGFGLETQYF. CDR3 coding DNA: TGTGCCAGCACCAAACAGGGGTTCGGTTTAGAGACCCAGTACTTC.

This clonotype was seen only once. The chain couples TRBV9 to TRBJ1-4; D is perhaps TRBD1 (5 bases). Germline-derived CDR1 and CDR2 are SGDLS and YYNGEE. Trimming pared 0 bases from V and 7 bases from J, leaving 10 bases between. The CDR3 extends over 14 amino acids. The CDR3 here is CASSVGGLSEKLFF. Here the CDR3 DNA reads TGTGCCAGCAGCGTAGGGGGCCTAAGTGAAAAACTGTTTTTT.

The J gene is TRBJ2-1, the V gene TRBV5-1, with 8 bases fitting TRBD1. Trimming took 7 bases from V and 0 from J; bases not matched to a gene: 18. Germline values: CDR1 SGHRS, CDR2 YFSETQ. The CDR3 loop spans 19 amino acids. CDR3 in amino acids: CASRPGRGLDGISYNEQFF. CDR3 bases: TGCGCCAGCCGACCCGGCAGGGGGCTGGACGGGATCTCCTACAATGAGCAGTTCTTC.

CDR3: CASSLGLRGAKNNEQFF. The DNA of the CDR3 is TGCGCCAGCAGCTTGGGCCTGCGGGGGGCGAAAAACAATGAGCAGTTCTTC. The chain combines TRBV5-1 with TRBJ2-1, with 8 positions matching TRBD2. Germline values: CDR1 SGHRS, CDR2 YFSETQ. The J segment lost 5 bases and the V segment lost 0 bases, leaving 10 bases of the junction unmatched. The CDR3 contains 17 residues.

This chain uses TRBV10-3 with TRBJ1-1; TRBD1 might be the D (5 bases). This CDR3 has 14 residues. Per germline, CDR1 ENHRY and CDR2 SYGVKD. Trimming removed 0 bases from V and 10 bases from J, with 15 bases in between. The CDR3 spells CAISESSSNTGAFF. As DNA, the CDR3 is TGTGCCATCAGTGAGTCGTCGTCCAACACAGGAGCTTTCTTT.

The rearrangement uses TRBV20-1 and TRBJ2-5; 14 bases match TRBD2. Judging by the DNA end, TRBJ2-7 fits better; the J call may be wrong. The CDR3 is 14 amino acids. The germline gives CDR1 DFQATT, CDR2 SNEGSKA (reference sequence). CDR3 bases: TGCAGTGCTAGGGGGACTAGCGGGAGCAACGAGCAGTACTTC. It is translated as CSARGTSGSNEQYF.

V is TRBV2 and J is TRBJ2-5; TRBD2 is a possible D gene (7 bases). This CDR3 has 13 residues. V shed 8 bases and J shed 9 bases, with 19 bases lying between them. In germline, CDR1 is SNHLY, CDR2 FYNNEI. CDR3 residues: CASQAWGLAAQYF. The CDR3 region has the DNA TGTGCCAGCCAGGCTTGGGGGCTAGCGGCCCAGTACTTC.

The gene calls are TRBV11-2 and TRBJ2-7; 7 bases line up with TRBD1. With V trimmed by 4 bases and J by 1 base, 4 bases remained unmatched. CDR3 length: 14 residues. Germline CDR1 and CDR2: SGHAT and FQNNGV. This CDR3 reads CASSYTGQSYEQYF. CDR3 coding DNA: TGTGCCAGCAGCTACACGGGACAGTCCTACGAGCAGTACTTC. The whole variable domain, filled in from reference TRBV11-2 and TRBJ2-7, reads EAGVAQSPRYKIIEKRQSVAFWCNPISGHATLYWYQQILGQGPKLLIQFQNNGVVDDSQLPKDRFSAERLKGVDSTLKIQPAKLEDSAVYLCASSYTGQSYEQYFGPGTRLTVT.

This clonotype was seen a few times. This chain uses TRBV5-1 with TRBJ2-1; D might be TRBD1 (6 bases). V was shortened by 2 bases and J by 8 bases, with 8 bases between the two germline ends. CDR1 and CDR2 from the germline V gene are SGHRS and YFSETQ. This CDR3 contains 12 residues. CDR3 sequence: CASSFNRDEQFF. The CDR3 nucleotides read TGCGCCAGCAGCTTCAACAGGGATGAGCAGTTCTTC.

This sequence joins TRBV21-1 and TRBJ2-5; the table's D gene call, TRBD1, was not cross checked with the DNA. TRBV21-1 is designated a pseudogene. The length of the CDR3 is 18 residues. CDR3 coding DNA: TGTGCCAGCAGCAAAGTGACGTGGACAGAATTTAACCAAGAGACCCAGTACTTC. Residues: CASSKVTWTEFNQETQYF.

This chain joins TRBV7-2 and TRBJ2-7, with 14 bases aligning to TRBD2. V was clipped by 5 bases and J by 4 bases; unmatched bases: 7. The germline V gene encodes CDR1 SGHTA and CDR2 FQGNSA. CDR3 size: 16 residues. The CDR3 DNA reads TGTGCCAGCAGCCTAAGTCGGACTAGCGGGAGGTACGAGCAGTACTTC. Translation gives CASSLSRTSGRYEQYF.

The chain is built from TRBV20-1 and TRBJ2-5; a weak D match, TRBD2 (5 bases). Trimming shortened V by 4 bases and J by 2 bases, and 17 bases separated the two germline ends. CDR3 length: 15 amino acids. Germline V gene data show CDR1 as DFQATT and CDR2 as SNEGSKA (reference sequence). CDR3 nucleotides: TGCAGTGCTACGGTAGCGCGACGAATACAAGAGACCCAGTACTTC. Amino acid sequence: CSATVARRIQETQYF.

The chain links TRBV4-2 to TRBJ2-7; possibly TRBD2 for D (5 bases). Trimming removed 1 base at V and 3 bases at J, with 10 bases between. Germline V gene data show CDR1 as LGHNA and CDR2 as YNFKEQ. The CDR3 length is 14 residues. CDR3 nucleotides: TGTGCCAGCAGCCAAGTTACCGGGAACTACGAGCAGTACTTC. Translating gives CASSQVTGNYEQYF.

The chain links TRBV28 to TRBJ1-2, with TRBD1 identical over 9 bases. The V segment lost 2 bases and the J segment 4 bases; nucleotides outside the gene matches: 8. The CDR3 loop spans 16 amino acids. Per germline, CDR1 MDHEN and CDR2 SYDVKM. The CDR3 reads CASSLIGTGYGYGYTF. CDR3 bases: TGTGCCAGCAGTTTAATCGGGACAGGGTATGGCTATGGCTACACCTTC.

This clonotype was counted only a few times. The chain carries TRBV10-3 and TRBJ1-1, with D uncertain. The germline gives CDR1 ENHRY, CDR2 SYGVKD. The CDR3 sequence is 9 residues long. The CDR3 loop is CAYRAEAFF. The CDR3 DNA is TGTGCGTACCGGGCTGAAGCTTTCTTT.

This clonotype was detected once. The rearrangement links TRBV29-1 to TRBJ2-1; TRBD1 is a possible D gene (5 bases). Trimming cost V 8 bases and J 0 bases, with 11 bases left between them. This CDR3 region has 13 residues. Germline values: CDR1 SQVTM, CDR2 ANQGSEA. CDR3 sequence reads: CSLTEGSYNEQFF. The CDR3 bases are TGCAGCTTGACAGAAGGCTCCTACAATGAGCAGTTCTTC.

This clonotype was detected only a few times. The rearrangement uses TRBV29-1 and TRBJ1-4; D perhaps matches TRBD1 (6 bases). Germline assignment: CDR1 SQVTM and CDR2 ANQGSEA. Trimming cost V 1 base and J 8 bases, with 14 bases left between them. This CDR3 has 14 amino acids. CDR3: CSVEARGGGEKLFF. In nucleotides, the CDR3 is TGCAGCGTTGAAGCTCGAGGGGGGGGCGAAAAACTGTTTTTT.

This clonotype was picked up a small number of times. The chain's CDR3 is CAISGTSGIWETQYF. The CDR3 region has the DNA TGTGCCATCAGTGGGACTAGCGGGATTTGGGAGACCCAGTACTTC. V usage is TRBV10-3 and J usage is TRBJ2-5; TRBD2 matches at 12 bases. CDR3 length: 15 residues. Trimming cost V 4 bases and J 5 bases; bases outside gene matches: 5. Germline CDR1 is ENHRY and CDR2 is SYGVKD.

The rearrangement uses TRBV18 and TRBJ2-7, with a possible D match to TRBD2 (6 bases). V gave up 6 bases and J gave up 2 bases, with 17 bases separating them. Per the germline V gene, CDR1 is KGHSH and CDR2 is LQKENI. CDR3 length: 15 amino acids. As DNA, the CDR3 is TGTGCCAGCTCCCGCGAGGGACTTACACCCTACGAGCAGTACTTC. It encodes CASSREGLTPYEQYF. Variable domain in full (rest from reference TRBV18 and TRBJ2-7): NAGVMQNPRHLVRRRGQEARLRCSPMKGHSHVYWYRQLPEEGLKFMVYLQKENIIDESGMPKERFSAEFPKEGPSILRIQQVVRGDSAAYFCASSREGLTPYEQYFGPGTRLTVT.

The J gene is TRBJ2-7, the V gene TRBV28; D is perhaps TRBD1 (7 bases). The tail of the sequence fits TRBJ2-5 better, so the J call may be wrong. The CDR3 extends over 13 amino acids. The germline CDR1 and CDR2 sequences are MDHEN and SYDVKM. Here the CDR3 DNA reads TGTGCCAGCAGTTGGAGGGGGCGAGAGACCCAGTACTTC. The encoded protein is CASSWRGRETQYF.